These 18 T cell receptor beta chains originate from one sample sequenced in a study of blood T cell repertoires in COVID-19. TCRdb's copy holds only in-frame clones and misses some; the assay was immunoSEQ multiplex PCR. Altogether 350,000 to 450,000 clones are present, 85% being singletons, with the ten largest covering 3.5% to 4%. Sequencing used peripheral blood. The source of these receptors is a young woman with acute or convalescent COVID-19.

The rearrangement uses TRBV5-1 and TRBJ1-4; perhaps TRBD1 as D (5 bases). V lost 0 bases and J lost 7, with 13 bases in between. This CDR3 spans 15 amino acids. Per the germline V gene, CDR1 is SGHRS and CDR2 is YFSETQ. This chain's CDR3 is CASSLGSPGFEKLFF. Here the CDR3 DNA reads TGCGCCAGCAGCTTGGGGTCGCCAGGGTTTGAAAAACTGTTTTTT.

The chain combines TRBV4-1 with TRBJ2-5, with D perhaps TRBD2 (6 bases). Per the germline V gene, CDR1 is MGHRA and CDR2 is YSYEKL. CDR3 length: 17 residues. V lost 1 base to trimming and J lost 4 bases, with 19 bases between them. CDR3 DNA sequence: TGCGCCAGCAGCCAAGTTAGGGAGGAGCAGGGTCGAGAGACCCAGTACTTC. Translated: CASSQVREEQGRETQYF.

The chain links TRBV7-9 to TRBJ1-2; no definite D call. Germline CDR1 and CDR2: SEHNR and FQNEAQ (reference sequence). Trimming took off 1 base at V and 7 bases at J, with 10 bases between the two ends. This CDR3 has 13 amino acids. The CDR3: CASSLVEGGGYTF. In nucleotides, the CDR3 is TGTGCCAGCAGCTTAGTAGAGGGTGGTGGCTACACCTTC. The full variable domain, its missing parts supplied by reference TRBV7-9 and TRBJ1-2, is DTGVSQNPRHKITKRGQNVTFRCDPISEHNRLYWYRQTLGQGPEFLTYFQNEAQLEKSRLLSDRFSAERPKGSFSTLEIQRTEQGDSAMYLCASSLVEGGGYTFGSGTRLTVV.

CDR3 region: CASSPPTGVIGNTIYF. The CDR3 region has the DNA TGTGCCAGCAGCCCCCCGACAGGGGTCATAGGGAACACCATATATTTT. V gene TRBV7-6 combines with J gene TRBJ1-3, with TRBD1 identical over 8 bases. Trimming removed 5 bases from V and 7 bases from J; junction bases left unmatched: 13. The germline gives CDR1 SGHVS, CDR2 FNYEAQ. This CDR3 contains 16 residues. Together with reference TRBV7-6 and TRBJ1-3, the CDR3 gives the full variable domain: GAGVSQSPRYKVTKRGQDVALRCDPISGHVSLYWYRQALGQGPEFLTYFNYEAQQDKSGLPNDRFSAERPEGSISTLTIQRTEQRDSAMYRCASSPPTGVIGNTIYFGEGSWLTVV.

This clone was seen just once. V usage is TRBV19 and J usage is TRBJ1-5; 7 nucleotides align to TRBD1. Germline trimming cut 3 bases from V and 2 bases from J; bases unmatched to any gene: 13. Per the germline V gene, CDR1 is LNHDA and CDR2 is SQIVND (reference sequence). This CDR3 comprises 18 residues. CDR3: CASSILGQARAGNQPQHF. CDR3 nucleotides: TGTGCCAGTAGTATTTTAGGACAGGCCCGTGCGGGCAATCAGCCCCAGCATTTT.

The chain is built from TRBV5-1 and TRBJ1-4; a possible D gene is TRBD1 (5 bases). CDR1 and CDR2 (germline): SGHRS, YFSETQ. This CDR3 has 14 residues. The V end was cut by 2 bases, the J end by 8 bases, with 13 bases between. CDR3 in DNA: TGCGCCAGCAGCTTAGAAGGACAAGGAGAAAAACTGTTTTTT. Translation: CASSLEGQGEKLFF.

This sequence joins TRBV13 and TRBJ1-2; a possible D gene is TRBD1 (5 bases). Germline V gene data show CDR1 as PRHDT and CDR2 as FYEKMQ (reference sequence). This CDR3 contains 15 residues. V lost 5 bases, J lost 2 bases, and 15 bases lay in between. CDR3 sequence: CASSASPTANYGYTF. The CDR3 DNA reads as TGTGCCAGCAGCGCGAGTCCGACAGCGAACTATGGCTACACCTTC.

This clone has just one count. This chain links TRBV19 with TRBJ2-2, with D maybe TRBD2 (6 bases). The germline V gene has CDR1 LNHDA and CDR2 SQIVND (reference sequence). The V and J ends lost 1 base and 6 bases respectively, with 12 bases between them. The CDR3 spans 15 residues. CDR3 nucleotides: TGTGCCAGTAGTATAGGCGGGGTGAAGGCCGGGGAGCTGTTTTTT. This codes for CASSIGGVKAGELFF.

CDR3 in DNA: TGTGCCTGCGAGGGAAAACTGTTTTTT. This translates into CACEGKLFF. V and J are TRBV5-8 and TRBJ1-4; D not certain. V was clipped by 10 bases and J by 10 bases, with 8 bases between them. Germline V gene lookup returns CDR1 SGHTS and CDR2 YDEGEE. The CDR3 sequence is 9 residues long.

The chain combines TRBV7-9 with TRBJ2-7; 12 positions agree with TRBD2. Germline CDR1 is SEHNR and CDR2 is FQNEAQ (reference sequence). This CDR3 has 15 amino acids. With 5 bases clipped from V and 4 bases from J, the junction kept 6 bases outside the gene matches. The CDR3 region has the DNA TGTGCCAGCAGCACCGGGACTAGCGGGCCTTACGAGCAGTACTTC. This codes for CASSTGTSGPYEQYF.

The chain carries TRBV21-1 and TRBJ2-1; TRBD1 is the table's D call and was not checked against the DNA. TRBV21-1 is classified as a pseudogene. The length of the CDR3 is 15 residues. This chain's CDR3 is CASRGINRESKEQFF. The CDR3 nucleotides are TGTGCCAGTAGGGGAATCAACAGGGAATCAAAGGAGCAGTTCTTC.

This clone appeared a single time. The chain employs TRBV28 and TRBJ2-6; perhaps TRBD2 as D (5 bases). Germline CDR1 MDHEN, CDR2 SYDVKM. This CDR3 comprises 15 residues. Trimming pared 5 bases from V and 2 bases from J, leaving 10 bases between. In nucleotides, the CDR3 is TGTGCCAGCAGTGAGGGCGCGGCTGGGGCCAACGTCCTGACTTTC. As protein: CASSEGAAGANVLTF.

CDR3 DNA sequence: TGCGCCAGCAGTGATGGAGGGCAGGTTGAAAAACTGTTTTTT. It codes for CASSDGGQVEKLFF. The chain joins TRBV10-1 to TRBJ1-4; D unresolved. V gave up 3 bases and J gave up 7 bases, with 12 bases separating them. Germline V gene data show CDR1 as WNHNN and CDR2 as SYGVQD (reference sequence). The CDR3 sequence is 14 residues long.

The genes are TRBV7-8 and TRBJ2-3; TRBD2 agrees at 8 bases. This CDR3 is 15 amino acids long. Germline loops: CDR1 SGHVS, CDR2 FQNEAQ. V shed 4 bases, J shed 2 bases, and the junction held 5 bases outside the gene matches. CDR3 in amino acids: CASSSLAGTTDTQYF. The CDR3 DNA is TGTGCCAGCAGCTCTCTAGCGGGTACCACAGATACGCAGTATTTT.

The rearrangement joins TRBV2 to TRBJ1-2; no reliable D call. The CDR3 is 15 amino acids. The V and J ends lost 3 bases and 4 bases respectively, with 15 bases between them. Germline CDR1 and CDR2: SNHLY and FYNNEI. The CDR3 nucleotides read TGTGCCAGCAGTGAGGTCCTACGGGAGCCCTATGGCTACACCTTC. Translation: CASSEVLREPYGYTF.

The rearrangement uses TRBV18 and TRBJ1-4; D is uncertain. Germline-derived CDR1 and CDR2 are KGHSH and LQKENI. The CDR3 has 16 residues. V dropped 3 bases and J dropped 3 bases, with 14 bases sitting between them. The CDR3 bases are TGTGCCAGCTCACCTTTCCACCCCGGGGCTAATGAAAAACTGTTTTTT. Encoded protein: CASSPFHPGANEKLFF.

The chain combines TRBV12-3 or TRBV12-4 with TRBJ1-2; possible D gene TRBD1, 5 bases. V lost 2 bases and J lost 8, with 9 bases in between. The CDR3 length is 12 residues. The CDR3 reads CASSLQGIGYTF. The DNA of the CDR3 is TGTGCCAGCAGTTTACAGGGAATCGGCTACACCTTC.

J is TRBJ2-2 and V is TRBV24-1, with a possible D match to TRBD2 (6 bases). The CDR3 contains 17 residues. Trimming cost V 6 bases and J 0 bases, with 16 bases left between them. The germline V gene has CDR1 KGHDR and CDR2 SFDVKD. CDR3: CATSKSPGTSNTGELFF. DNA for the CDR3: TGTGCCACCAGTAAATCTCCGGGGACTTCGAACACCGGGGAGCTGTTTTTT.